Listed below are T cell receptor beta chains from one sample, sequenced in a study of blood T cells in healthy people across ages. Using its own MiXCR run on the 5' RACE reads, TCRdb lists one record per CDR3 protein. Found here are some 880,000 distinct CDR3 sequences, under 40% of them singletons; the top ten hold 13%. The source material was blood. The receptor source for this set is a man aged 18 to 29 in good health. Each CDR3 is given with its conserved first and last residue. D genes are given only for firm matches. A clone size is listed for some rows: how often the clone was seen (once, few, many), or a class if it is expanded.

size: once
D: -
J: TRBJ2-3
length: 11
V: TRBV28
CDR3: CASNKGDTQYF
DNA: TGTGCCAGCAACAAAGGGGATACGCAGTATTTT

size: many
D: TRBD1
J: TRBJ1-4
length: 15
V: TRBV7-8
CDR3: CASSPRTGLGEKLFF
DNA: TGTGCCAGCAGCCCGAGGACAGGGTTGGGGGAAAAACTGTTTTTT

size: -
D: -
J: TRBJ1-3
length: 15
V: TRBV12-3/TRBV12-4
CDR3: CASSPGQTTGNTIYF
DNA: TGTGCCAGCAGTCCAGGCCAGACTACTGGAAACACCATATATTTT

size: few
D: -
J: TRBJ1-4
length: 14
V: TRBV20-1
CDR3: CSARDWQGGEKLFF
DNA: TGCAGTGCTAGAGATTGGCAGGGAGGAGAAAAACTGTTTTTT

size: -
D: -
J: TRBJ1-2
length: 15
V: TRBV6-1
CDR3: CASSPRRGLDYGYTF
DNA: TGTGCCAGCAGTCCTCGACGTGGGCTGGACTATGGCTACACCTTC

size: -
D: TRBD1
J: TRBJ2-7
length: 15
V: TRBV20-1
CDR3: CSARGTGKNSYEQYF
DNA: TGCAGTGCTAGAGGGACAGGGAAAAATAGCTACGAGCAGTACTTC

size: -
D: -
J: TRBJ2-3
length: 15
V: TRBV14
CDR3: CASSQVGAFTDTQYF
DNA: TGTGCCAGCAGCCAAGTTGGGGCTTTCACAGATACGCAGTATTTT

size: -
D: -
J: TRBJ2-1
length: 16
V: TRBV3-1
CDR3: CASSQGPGGPTSEQFF
DNA: TGTGCCAGCAGCCAAGGGCCGGGGGGCCCGACGAGTGAGCAGTTCTTC

size: -
D: -
J: TRBJ1-2
length: 14
V: TRBV3-1
CDR3: CASSPQDSRYGYTF
DNA: TGTGCCAGCAGCCCCCAGGACAGCCGCTATGGCTACACCTTC

size: -
D: -
J: TRBJ1-5
length: 13
V: TRBV20-1
CDR3: CSAIVNSNQPQHF
DNA: TGCAGTGCTATTGTGAATAGCAATCAGCCCCAGCATTTT

size: few
D: TRBD1
J: TRBJ2-1
length: 14
V: TRBV9
CDR3: CASRAGQGAYEQFF
DNA: TGTGCCAGCAGAGCGGGACAGGGGGCCTACGAGCAGTTCTTC

size: -
D: -
J: TRBJ2-5
length: 14
V: TRBV11-2
CDR3: CAGSLVPSVHTQYF
DNA: TGTGCCGGCAGCTTAGTGCCTAGCGTCCATACCCAGTACTTC

size: few
D: -
J: TRBJ1-1
length: 14
V: TRBV7-6
CDR3: CASSLGLVVTEAFF
DNA: TGTGCCAGCAGCTTAGGTTTGGTGGTCACTGAAGCTTTCTTT

size: -
D: -
J: TRBJ1-6
length: 15
V: TRBV14
CDR3: CASSQDGLPNSPLHF
DNA: TGTGCCAGCAGCCAAGATGGGCTCCCGAATTCACCCCTCCACTTT